The T cell receptor beta chain described here comes from a study of T cell responses to AZD1222 COVID-19 vaccine. V trimming: 8 bases; J trimming: 2 bases; junction bases outside the gene matches: 10. This CDR3 has 15 amino acids. Germline V CDR1 and CDR2: SGHDN, FVKESK. TCRdb's table, derived via immunoSEQ multiplex PCR, lists solely in-frame clones and lacks some. The sample has roughly 100,000 clones, more than 75% seen once. The chain joins TRBV14 to TRBJ2-3; 7 bases map to TRBD1. The TCR was taken from an adult in good health. Sequenced here: peripheral blood, sampled on day 0 of AZD1222 vaccination. The CDR3 DNA sequence: TGTGCCAGCCGGGGTCGACAGGGACACACAGATACGCAGTATTTT. Translated: CASRGRQGHTDTQYF.